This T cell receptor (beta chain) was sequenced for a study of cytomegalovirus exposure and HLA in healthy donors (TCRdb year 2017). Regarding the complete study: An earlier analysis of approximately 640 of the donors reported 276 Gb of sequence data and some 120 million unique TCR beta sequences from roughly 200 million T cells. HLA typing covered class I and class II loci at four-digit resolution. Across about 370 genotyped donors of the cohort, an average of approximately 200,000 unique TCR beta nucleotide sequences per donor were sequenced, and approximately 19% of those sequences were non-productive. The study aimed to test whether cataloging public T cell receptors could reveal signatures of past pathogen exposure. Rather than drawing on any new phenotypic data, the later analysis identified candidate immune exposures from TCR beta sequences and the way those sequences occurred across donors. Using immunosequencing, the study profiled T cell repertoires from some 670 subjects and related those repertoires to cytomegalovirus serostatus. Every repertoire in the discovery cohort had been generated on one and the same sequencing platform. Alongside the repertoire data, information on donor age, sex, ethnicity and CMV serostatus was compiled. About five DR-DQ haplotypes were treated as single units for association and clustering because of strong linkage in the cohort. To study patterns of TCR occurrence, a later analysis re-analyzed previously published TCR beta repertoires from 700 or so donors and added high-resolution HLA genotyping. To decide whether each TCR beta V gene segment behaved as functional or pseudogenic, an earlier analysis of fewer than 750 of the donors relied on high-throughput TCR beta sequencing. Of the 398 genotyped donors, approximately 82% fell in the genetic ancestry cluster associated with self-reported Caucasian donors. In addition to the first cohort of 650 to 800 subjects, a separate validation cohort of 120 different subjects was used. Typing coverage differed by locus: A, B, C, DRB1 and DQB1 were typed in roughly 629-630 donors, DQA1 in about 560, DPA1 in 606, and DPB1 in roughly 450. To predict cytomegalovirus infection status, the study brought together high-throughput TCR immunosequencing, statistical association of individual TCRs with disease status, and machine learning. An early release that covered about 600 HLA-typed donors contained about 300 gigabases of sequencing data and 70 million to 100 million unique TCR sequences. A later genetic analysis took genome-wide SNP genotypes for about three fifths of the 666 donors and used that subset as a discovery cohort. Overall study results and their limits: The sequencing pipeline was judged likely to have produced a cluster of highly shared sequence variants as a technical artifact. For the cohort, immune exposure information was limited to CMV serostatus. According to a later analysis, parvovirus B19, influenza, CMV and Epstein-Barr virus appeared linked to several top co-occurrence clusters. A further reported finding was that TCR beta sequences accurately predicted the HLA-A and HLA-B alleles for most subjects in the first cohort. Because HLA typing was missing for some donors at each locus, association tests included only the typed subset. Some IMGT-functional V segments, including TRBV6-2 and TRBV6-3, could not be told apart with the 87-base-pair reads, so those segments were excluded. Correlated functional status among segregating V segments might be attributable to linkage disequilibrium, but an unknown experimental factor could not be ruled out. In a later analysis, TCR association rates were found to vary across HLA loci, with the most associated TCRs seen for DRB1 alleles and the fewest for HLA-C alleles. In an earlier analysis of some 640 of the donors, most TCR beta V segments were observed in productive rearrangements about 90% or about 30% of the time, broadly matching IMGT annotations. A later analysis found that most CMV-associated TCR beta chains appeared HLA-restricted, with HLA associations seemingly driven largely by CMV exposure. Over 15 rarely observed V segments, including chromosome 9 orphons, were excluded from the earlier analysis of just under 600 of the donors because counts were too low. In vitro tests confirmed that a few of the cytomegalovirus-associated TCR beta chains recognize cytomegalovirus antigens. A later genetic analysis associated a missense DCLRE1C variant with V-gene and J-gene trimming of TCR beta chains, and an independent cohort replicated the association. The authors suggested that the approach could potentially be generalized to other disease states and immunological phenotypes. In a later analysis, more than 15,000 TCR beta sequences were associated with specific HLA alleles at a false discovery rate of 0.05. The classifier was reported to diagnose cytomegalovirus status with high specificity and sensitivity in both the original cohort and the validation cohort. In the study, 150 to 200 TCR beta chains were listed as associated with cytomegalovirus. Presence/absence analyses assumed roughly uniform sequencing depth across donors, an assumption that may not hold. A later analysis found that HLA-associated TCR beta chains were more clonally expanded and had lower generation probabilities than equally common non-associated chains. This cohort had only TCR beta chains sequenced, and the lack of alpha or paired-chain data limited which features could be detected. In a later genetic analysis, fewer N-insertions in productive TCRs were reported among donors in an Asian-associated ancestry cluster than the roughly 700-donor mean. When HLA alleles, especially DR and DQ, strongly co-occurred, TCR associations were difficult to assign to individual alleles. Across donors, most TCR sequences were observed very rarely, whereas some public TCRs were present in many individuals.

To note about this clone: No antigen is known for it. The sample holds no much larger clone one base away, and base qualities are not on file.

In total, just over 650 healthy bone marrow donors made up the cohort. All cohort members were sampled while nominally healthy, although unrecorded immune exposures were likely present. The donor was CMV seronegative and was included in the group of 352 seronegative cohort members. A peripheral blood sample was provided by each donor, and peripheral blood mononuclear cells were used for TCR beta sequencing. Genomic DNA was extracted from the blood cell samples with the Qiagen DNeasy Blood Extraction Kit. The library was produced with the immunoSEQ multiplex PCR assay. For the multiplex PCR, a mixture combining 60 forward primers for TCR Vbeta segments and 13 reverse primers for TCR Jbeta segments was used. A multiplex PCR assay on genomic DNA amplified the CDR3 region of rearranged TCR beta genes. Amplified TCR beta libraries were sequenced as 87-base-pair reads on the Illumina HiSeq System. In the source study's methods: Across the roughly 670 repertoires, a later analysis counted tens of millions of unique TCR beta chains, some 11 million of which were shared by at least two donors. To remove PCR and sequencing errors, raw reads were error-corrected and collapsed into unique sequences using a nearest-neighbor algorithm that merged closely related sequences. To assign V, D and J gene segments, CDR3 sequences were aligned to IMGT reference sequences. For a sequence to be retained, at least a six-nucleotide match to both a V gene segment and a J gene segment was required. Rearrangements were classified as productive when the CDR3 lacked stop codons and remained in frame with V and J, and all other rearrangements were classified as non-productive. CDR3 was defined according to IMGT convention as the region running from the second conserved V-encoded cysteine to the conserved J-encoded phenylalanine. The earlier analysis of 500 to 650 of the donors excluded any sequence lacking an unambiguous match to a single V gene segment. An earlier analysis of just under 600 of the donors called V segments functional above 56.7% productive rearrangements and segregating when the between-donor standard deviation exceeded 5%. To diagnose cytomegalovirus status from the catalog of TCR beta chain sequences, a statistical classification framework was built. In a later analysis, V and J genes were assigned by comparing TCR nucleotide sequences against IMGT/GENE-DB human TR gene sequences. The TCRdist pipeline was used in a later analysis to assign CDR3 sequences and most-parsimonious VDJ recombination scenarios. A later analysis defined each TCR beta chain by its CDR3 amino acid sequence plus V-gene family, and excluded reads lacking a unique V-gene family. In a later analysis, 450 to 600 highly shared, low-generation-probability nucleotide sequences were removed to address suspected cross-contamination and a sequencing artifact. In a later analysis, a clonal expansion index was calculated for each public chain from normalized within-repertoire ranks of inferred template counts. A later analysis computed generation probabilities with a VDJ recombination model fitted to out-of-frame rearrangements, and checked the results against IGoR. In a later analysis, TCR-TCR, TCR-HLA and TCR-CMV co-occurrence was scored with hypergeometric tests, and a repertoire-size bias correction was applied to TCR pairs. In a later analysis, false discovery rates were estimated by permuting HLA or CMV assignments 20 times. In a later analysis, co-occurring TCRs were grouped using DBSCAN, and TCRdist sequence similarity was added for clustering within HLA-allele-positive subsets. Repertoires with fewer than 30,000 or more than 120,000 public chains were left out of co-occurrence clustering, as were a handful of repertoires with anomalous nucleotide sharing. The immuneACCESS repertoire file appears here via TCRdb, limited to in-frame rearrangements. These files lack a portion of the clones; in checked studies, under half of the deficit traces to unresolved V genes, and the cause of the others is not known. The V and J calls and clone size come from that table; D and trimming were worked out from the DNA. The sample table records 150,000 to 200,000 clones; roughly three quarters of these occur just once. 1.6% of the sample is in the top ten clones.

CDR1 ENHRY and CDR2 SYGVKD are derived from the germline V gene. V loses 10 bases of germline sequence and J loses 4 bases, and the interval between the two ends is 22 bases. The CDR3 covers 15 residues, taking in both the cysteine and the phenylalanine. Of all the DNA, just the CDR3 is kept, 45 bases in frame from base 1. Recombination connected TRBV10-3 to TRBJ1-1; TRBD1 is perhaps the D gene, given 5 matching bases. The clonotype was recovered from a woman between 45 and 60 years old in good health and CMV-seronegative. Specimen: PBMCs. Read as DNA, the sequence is TGTGCCAGCAGCCTTTACTCTGGGAGGGGCACTGAAGCTTTCTTT. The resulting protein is CASSLYSGRGTEAFF.